A single T cell receptor (beta chain) is shown here with its context. Its target is unknown. This sample is drawn from a study of shared clonotypes between healthy human individuals. Study-level background: Each donor's CD4 naive and CD4 memory cells filled three plates apiece, CD8 naive two, and CD8 memory one. Whole-study results and caveats: Estimated richness was generally greater in naive than memory subsets.

Germline CDR1 reads SGHTA; CDR2 reads FQGNSA. V lost 5 bases to trimming and J lost 4 bases, with 15 bases between them. The CDR3 runs to 15 residues. Produced via immunoSEQ multiplex PCR; TCRdb's table is partial and in-frame only. The table lists over a million clones, 75% to 80% of them singletons. The donors were adults (healthy and HIV-negative) with no recent acute infections or vaccinations. Only Caucasian adults living in Nashville, Tennessee served as donors. This rearrangement joins TRBV7-2 to TRBJ2-1; D possibly corresponds to TRBD2 (6 bases). The TCR sequence derives from a man aged 18 to 35 in good health. Some clones in this sample may be carry-over from other donors' samples. The specimen was memory CD4+ T cells from PBMCs. The sample's subset: CD45RA-negative fraction. CDR3: CASSPGGNPYNEQFF. DNA of the CDR3: TGTGCCAGCAGCCCCGGCGGGAACCCTTACAATGAGCAGTTCTTC.